Here is one TCR beta chain with its context. Its antigen is unidentified. PCR was performed using 60 Vbeta and 13 Jbeta primers. Repertoires were generated with immunoSEQ multiplex PCR, while TCRdb's copy carries only in-frame clones and drops some. The sample has approximately 150,000 clones; 65% to 70% are singletons. The record originates from a study of cytomegalovirus exposure and HLA in healthy donors. General study points: Cytomegalovirus association was listed for 164 TCR beta chains.

The CDR3 has 15 amino acids. Germline V gives CDR1 SQVTM, CDR2 ANQGSEA. The clonotype was recovered from a man aged 30 to 39 in good health and CMV-seropositive. The sequenced sample consisted of PBMCs. V and J are TRBV29-1 and TRBJ2-2; a possible D gene is TRBD2 (5 bases). The CDR3, as DNA: TGCAGGTGGTATAGGACGAACCGGAGGACCGGGGAGCTGTTTTTT. Translation: CRWYRTNRRTGELFF.